These 2 T cell receptor beta chains originate from one sample sequenced in a study of siplizumab effects on memory and regulatory T cells. The assay was immunoSEQ multiplex PCR, and TCRdb's table has in-frame clones only and misses some. Among some 70,000 clones, 75% to 90% were seen once, and the ten largest hold 1.5% to 2%. Sequencing was done on a sample of Tregs sorted from blood. The receptor source for this set is a human donor in good health.

The chain is built from TRBV9 and TRBJ2-1; the match to TRBD2 covers 10 bases. Losses at the gene ends were 0 bases for V and 5 bases for J; bases not matched to a gene: 5. The CDR3 is 16 residues long. Germline-derived CDR1 and CDR2 are SGDLS and YYNGEE. CDR3 coding DNA: TGTGCCAGCAGCGTAGGTAGCGGGAGGACTGACAATGAGCAGTTCTTC. Protein sequence: CASSVGSGRTDNEQFF.

The rearrangement links TRBV15 to TRBJ2-3; D might be TRBD2 (6 bases). V lost 3 bases, J lost 3 bases, and 10 bases lay in between. Germline CDR1 and CDR2: LNHNV and YYDKDF (reference sequence). The CDR3 spans 14 residues. CDR3 in amino acids: CATSRGSGTDTQYF. CDR3 nucleotides: TGTGCCACCAGCAGGGGGAGCGGGACAGATACGCAGTATTTT.